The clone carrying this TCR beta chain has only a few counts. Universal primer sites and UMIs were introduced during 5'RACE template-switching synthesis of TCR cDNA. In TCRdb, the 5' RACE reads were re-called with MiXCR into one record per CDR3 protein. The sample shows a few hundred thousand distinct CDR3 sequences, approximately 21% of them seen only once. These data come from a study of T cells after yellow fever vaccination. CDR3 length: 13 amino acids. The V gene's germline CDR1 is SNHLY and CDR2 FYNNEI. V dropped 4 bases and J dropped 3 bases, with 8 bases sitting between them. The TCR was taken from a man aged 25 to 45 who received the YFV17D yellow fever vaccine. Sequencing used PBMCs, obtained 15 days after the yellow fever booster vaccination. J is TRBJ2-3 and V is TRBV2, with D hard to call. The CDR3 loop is CASSGGRTDTQYF. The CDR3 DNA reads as TGTGCCAGCAGTGGGGGAAGGACAGATACGCAGTATTTT.